What follows is one T cell receptor beta chain and its context. This clonotype was seen once. This receptor's antigen is unknown. Within one base of it there is no much larger clone, and no base qualities were kept. Just one read gives weak support. From a lookup of the germline V gene (reference sequence), CDR1 and CDR2 are GTSNPN and SVGIG. For this chain, trimming is 1 base at the V end and 4 bases at the J end, and the number of junction bases without a gene match is 7. Inclusive of the bounding cysteine and phenylalanine, the CDR3 is 15 residues long. The retained sequence is limited to the CDR3, 45 bases, with the frame set at the first base. The data were taken from a study of CD8 T cells in Susac syndrome (dated by TCRdb to about 2019). At the level of the whole study: Whether CD8+ T cell activation and differentiation in Susac syndrome was antigen driven was tested using repertoire sequencing. CD8+ T cell repertoire clonality was compared between some 13 healthy donors, approximately 14 Susac syndrome patients and fewer than 19 multiple sclerosis patients.

RNA was extracted with the RNeasy kit and about 0.5 to 1 ug was reverse transcribed using random hexamers. The immunoSEQ multiplex PCR assay, which covers 54 Vbeta and 13 Jbeta segments, was used to amplify TCR beta CDR3 regions. Bias from PCR amplification was corrected by using a synthetic template baseline for primer optimization and for computational correction. In the source study's methods: Only productive sequences were kept, with reads annotated to V, D and J genes according to IMGT and analyzed in immunoSEQ Analyzer. To calculate clonality, Shannon entropy was normalized by log2 of the number of productive unique sequences and then subtracted from one. For each patient and control, public and private clones were evaluated within the 100 most prevalent clones. A clone was defined as Susac-specific if it was absent from the healthy and MS cohorts, from 1052 published viral clones and from other ImmuneACCESS disease sequences. The public reads were reprocessed in TCRdb via fastp at Q25 and MiXCR, keeping in-frame beta chains. For every CDR3 protein sequence, its rows merge into one entry that carries the most common genes and DNA. These V and J calls originate from TCRdb's pipeline instead of the authors' own analysis. A total of roughly 150,000 distinct CDR3 sequences appear in this sample, roughly 95% of them only once. The ten most abundant clones make up roughly 0.15% of the sample.

Study-wide findings and limitations: The number of individuals in the TCR sequencing and HLA analysis was acknowledged as relatively small.

High-throughput TCR beta sequencing profiled peripheral blood CD8+ and CD4+ T cells from healthy donors, Susac syndrome patients and multiple sclerosis patients. The multiple sclerosis controls were treatment-naive patients who had stable or active relapsing-remitting disease and met the revised McDonald criteria. Bulk CD8+ and CD4+ T cells were purified magnetically by negative isolation, whereas CD8+ TEMRA cells were enriched by FACS. Blood was drawn into EDTA tubes, processed within 24 hours, and PBMCs were isolated by density gradient centrifugation. PBMCs intended for TCR sequencing were cryopreserved in liquid nitrogen and were subsequently thawed in a 37 degrees C water bath. Purity of sorted or isolated CD4+, CD8+ and CD8+ TEMRA cells was at least 90%.

The sample was CD8+ T cells from PBMCs. The sequence joins TRBV30 to TRBJ2-1, with 7 junctional bases fitting TRBD2. The origin of this receptor is a human donor with multiple sclerosis. The CDR3 region reads CAWSAGLGRYNEQFF. The bases read TGTGCCTGGAGTGCCGGACTAGGGAGGTACAATGAGCAGTTCTTC.